The 14 T cell receptor beta chains below were found in one sample sequenced in a study of OX40 agonist ivuxolimab in advanced cancers. Generated by immunoSEQ multiplex PCR, the TCRdb table keeps only in-frame clones and is missing some. The repertoire holds approximately 68,000 clones, with about four fifths as singletons. The material was CD4+ or CD8+ T cells sorted from blood, obtained in a trial of the OX40 agonist ivuxolimab. The receptor source for this set is an adult with an advanced solid tumor such as melanoma, head and neck, liver or kidney cancer.

This chain connects TRBV7-6 to TRBJ2-1; 12 nucleotides match TRBD2. CDR1 is SGHVS, CDR2 FNYEAQ, per germline. The CDR3 is made up of 17 amino acids. V dropped 5 bases and J dropped 6; count of bases not matched to a gene: 11. The CDR3 DNA sequence: TGTGCCAGCAGCCCAGGACTAGCGGGAATGTACGGCAATGAGCAGTTCTTC. It is translated as CASSPGLAGMYGNEQFF.

J is TRBJ1-1 and V is TRBV10-3; 7 bases match TRBD1. Per germline, CDR1 ENHRY and CDR2 SYGVKD. V lost 6 bases and J lost 1; bases outside the gene matches: 5. The length of the CDR3 is 14 residues. The DNA of the CDR3 is TGTGCCATCAGAGACAGGGATGGGAACACTGAAGCTTTCTTT. It specifies CAIRDRDGNTEAFF.

The CDR3 nucleotides read TGTGCCAGCAGCCCCTACTTCAATGAGCAGTTCTTC. This translates into CASSPYFNEQFF. The chain employs TRBV9 and TRBJ2-1; D unresolved. Germline V gene data show CDR1 as SGDLS and CDR2 as YYNGEE. V lost 4 bases and J 6 bases, leaving 8 bases between the germline ends. The CDR3 length is 12 residues.

The chain is built from TRBV6-5 and TRBJ1-2, with D uncertain. Trimming left V 0 bases short and J 3 bases short, with 14 bases between. The V gene's germline CDR1 is MNHEY and CDR2 SVGAGI. CDR3 size: 16 residues. CDR3 in amino acids: CASSYSGLGVDYGYTF. The CDR3 nucleotides are TGTGCCAGCAGTTACTCGGGGTTGGGTGTCGACTATGGCTACACCTTC.

This chain links TRBV4-3 with TRBJ2-4, with 11 bases fitting TRBD1. V lost 0 bases and J lost 4; bases outside the gene matches: 11. The CDR3 runs to 19 residues. Germline-derived CDR1 and CDR2 are LGHNA and YSLEER. The CDR3 DNA reads TGCGCCAGCAGCCAAGATCTGGGGACAGGGGGGTTGGCAAAAAACATTCAGTACTTC. It is translated as CASSQDLGTGGLAKNIQYF.

This clone was found once. The chain links TRBV5-1 to TRBJ1-5; D might be TRBD1 (5 bases). The CDR3 runs 14 residues. The germline V and J ends were trimmed by 0 bases and 5 bases, with 9 bases remaining between them. The V gene's germline CDR1 is SGHRS and CDR2 YFSETQ. CDR3 protein: CASSLGQGYQPQHF. The CDR3 nucleotides read TGCGCCAGCAGCTTGGGGCAGGGCTATCAGCCCCAGCATTTT.

The V gene is TRBV6-5, the J gene TRBJ1-2; a weak D match, TRBD1 (6 bases). Looked up from germline, CDR1 is MNHEY and CDR2 is SVGAGI. The CDR3 is made up of 13 amino acids. V shed 7 bases and J shed 6 bases, with 15 bases lying between them. The CDR3 reads CASTKQGPHGYTF. CDR3 coding DNA: TGTGCCAGCACCAAACAGGGACCCCATGGCTACACCTTC.

V is TRBV19 and J is TRBJ2-1, with a weak D call TRBD2 (5 bases). The CDR3 contains 15 residues. Trimming left V 5 bases short and J 7 bases short, with 18 bases between. Looked up from germline, CDR1 is LNHDA and CDR2 is SQIVND (reference sequence). CDR3 sequence reads: CASSLGIRRGNEQFF. As DNA, the CDR3 is TGTGCCAGTAGTCTGGGGATTCGACGAGGGAATGAGCAGTTCTTC. Full variable domain (missing parts from reference TRBV19 and TRBJ2-1): DGGITQSPKYLFRKEGQNVTLSCEQNLNHDAMYWYRQDPGQGLRLIYYSQIVNDFQKGDIAEGYSVSREKKESFPLTVTSAQKNPTAFYLCASSLGIRRGNEQFFGPGTRLTVL.

A few counts support this clone. V gene TRBV19 combines with J gene TRBJ1-1; D uncertain. Germline CDR1 is LNHDA and CDR2 is SQIVND (reference sequence). V dropped 0 bases and J dropped 5 bases, with 7 bases sitting between them. This CDR3 contains 13 residues. CDR3 in amino acids: CASSIDPVTEAFF. CDR3 sequence (DNA): TGTGCCAGTAGTATAGATCCGGTGACTGAAGCTTTCTTT.

CDR3 loop: CASSIDRGTEAFF. CDR3 DNA: TGTGCCAGTAGTATAGATCGTGGAACTGAAGCTTTCTTT. The chain has TRBV19 and TRBJ1-1; D not certain. Germline CDR1 LNHDA, CDR2 SQIVND (reference sequence). Trimming pared 0 bases from V and 5 bases from J, leaving 7 bases between. This CDR3 has 13 residues. The full variable domain, completed using reference TRBV19 and TRBJ1-1, is DGGITQSPKYLFRKEGQNVTLSCEQNLNHDAMYWYRQDPGQGLRLIYYSQIVNDFQKGDIAEGYSVSREKKESFPLTVTSAQKNPTAFYLCASSIDRGTEAFFGQGTRLTVV.

The chain uses TRBV6-5 and TRBJ1-3; a possible D gene is TRBD1 (5 bases). CDR1 MNHEY and CDR2 SVGAGI come from the germline V gene. The CDR3 covers 15 residues. Trimming shortened V by 7 bases and J by 4 bases, and 17 bases separated the two germline ends. Written as DNA, the CDR3 is TGTGCCAGCACCTCCCCCCAGAAGGGGGGAAACACCATATATTTT. Its translation: CASTSPQKGGNTIYF.

This clone has only a few counts. The CDR3 DNA sequence: TGTGCCAGCACCCTTGGACGGGGACGGTACGAGCAGTACTTC. This translates into CASTLGRGRYEQYF. The chain recombines TRBV28 with TRBJ2-7; D tentatively fits TRBD1 or TRBD2 (5 bases each). Trimming stripped 7 bases from V and 4 bases from J, with 17 bases between. CDR1 is MDHEN, CDR2 SYDVKM, per germline. CDR3 size: 14 residues.

The rearrangement joins TRBV18 to TRBJ1-2; no firm D call. Between the trimmed V and J ends, which lost 5 bases and 0 bases, there was a span of 4 bases. CDR1 is KGHSH, CDR2 LQKENI, per germline. The CDR3 covers 12 residues. The CDR3: CASSSPNYGYTF. In DNA form, the CDR3 reads TGTGCCAGCTCATCCCCTAACTATGGCTACACCTTC.

In this sample, this clone turned up once. The chain has TRBV4-1 and TRBJ2-2; D may be TRBD2 (6 bases). The CDR3 has 13 residues. The germline gives CDR1 MGHRA, CDR2 YSYEKL. V lost 5 bases and J lost 4, with 8 bases in between. This CDR3 is CASSNGGTGELFF. The CDR3 nucleotides read TGCGCCAGCAGCAACGGGGGCACCGGGGAGCTGTTTTTT.